The following is a T cell receptor beta chain sequence with its context. No cognate antigen has been identified for it. Base qualities were left out, and no much larger clone turns up one base away. This sample is part of a study of shared clonotypes between healthy human individuals (dated by TCRdb to 2020 to 2022). General notes on the study: The cohort included a few men and a couple of women between 18 and 49 years of age. For each donor, CD4 naive and CD4 memory were each given three plates, CD8 naive was given two plates, and CD8 memory was given one plate. To increase sequencing depth and limit assay-specific biases, different laboratories used diverse techniques to prepare libraries and sequence TCR repertoires. Blood TCR repertoires of about 5 healthy adults were deeply sequenced to estimate repertoire size and the extent of clonotype sharing between individuals. Each donor's leukapheresis produced roughly between roughly 0.94 and 9.5 billion PBMCs. The full study reports these points: Because the study included only a small number of donors, the genetic and exposure-history diversity represented was limited. Incomplete sequencing was indicated by rarefaction of sorted-subset datasets, despite the large sequencing depth. When several donors were compared, the shared fraction of clonotypes was approximately 5% for naive CD4, roughly 3.3% for naive CD8, 2% to 2.5% for memory CD4, and about 0.36% for memory CD8. Compared with non-shared clonotypes, clonotypes shared by all four sorted-subset donors had higher generation probabilities. Pairwise subsampling indicated that sequencing depth was expected to affect the degree of clonotype sharing among donors. Estimated clonotype richness was generally larger for naive than for memory subsets. Sampling was restricted to blood, and TCR repertoires in tissues likely differ from the TCR repertoires found in blood.

Using the deep immunoSEQ assay, multiplex PCR amplified TCR CDR3 regions from genomic DNA. Extracted genomic DNA from each cell subset was distributed evenly across all wells of several immunoSEQ 96-well plates, and each plate was treated as a replicate. Each replicate PCR for sorted subsets received about 200 ng genomic DNA, equal to around 32,000 T cell genomes. Purified libraries were measured with a Qubit 3.0 fluorometer, size-checked on a Bioanalyzer 2100, and measured again with the KAPA Library Quantification kit. A separate single-read 150-cycle Illumina NextSeq 550 flow cell was used to sequence each immunoSEQ 96-well plate. The paper's processing steps were these. Because the immunoSEQ output held only junctional sequences and lacked quality scores, the filtering could not match the filtering applied to full-length reads. Sequences were annotated with PyIR, a Python wrapper for IgBLAST v1.9, and V/J genes and CDR3 were assigned using IMGT germline references. Any read was removed if the V/J assignment was weak (E-value above 1e-6), the CDR3 was missing, or the read contained stop codons, out-of-frame junctions, or ambiguous translated residues. V3J clonotypes were defined by identical inferred V gene, J gene, and CDR3 amino acid sequence. The percentage overlap between two repertoires was calculated by dividing the number of shared unique clonotypes by the size of the smaller repertoire. Richness of each repertoire was evaluated using RTK rarefaction, the Chao1 estimator, and Recon v2.1 estimates of unobserved clonotypes. Generation probabilities for all TCRbeta clonotypes obtained by the gDNA method from a handful of donors were computed using OLGA. What TCRdb holds here is the immuneACCESS table cut down to in-frame rearrangements. Part of the clones is not present; checked against another copy, under half of the missing clones reflect an unresolved V gene, and the others are unexplained. Clone size and V and J calls were adopted from that table, with D and trimming inferred from the DNA. The sample includes about 2.1 million clones, with roughly 93% observed a single time. The top ten clonotypes cover approximately 1.7% of the sample.

For the CD8 naive samples, CD45RO-negative cells were positively selected for CCR7, yielding a CD45RA+CCR7+ population from which TemRA cells were excluded. The donors were healthy, HIV-negative adults who had no recently reported acute infections or vaccinations. Only Caucasian adults living in Nashville, Tennessee, USA were represented among the donors. Blood was collected by leukapheresis, and PBMCs were isolated by Ficoll-Histopaque density gradient centrifugation and then cryopreserved in liquid nitrogen vapor phase. Analytical flow cytometry was used to check the purity and quantity of each magnetically sorted T cell population. From each sorted fraction, genomic DNA was isolated and quantified by UV absorbance on a Nanodrop 2000c. The trim is 5 bases for V and 8 bases for J, with a gap of 9 bases between the germline ends. From its cysteine to its phenylalanine, the CDR3 spans 12 amino acids. CDR3 DNA is the only sequence kept; it has 36 bases, read in frame from the first base. Looking up the germline V gene yields CDR1 WSHSY and CDR2 SAAADI.

The rearranged chain carries TRBV10-2 and TRBJ1-4; the D segment cannot be called with confidence. Sample: naive CD8+ T cells from PBMCs. The cell subset or site label corresponds to: CD45RA+CCR7+. The sequence was obtained from a man aged 18 to 35 in good health. Some clones in this sample may be carry-over from other donors' samples. The bases are TGCGCCAGCAGTTGGACGGAGGAAAAACTGTTTTTT. Its coded protein is CASSWTEEKLFF.